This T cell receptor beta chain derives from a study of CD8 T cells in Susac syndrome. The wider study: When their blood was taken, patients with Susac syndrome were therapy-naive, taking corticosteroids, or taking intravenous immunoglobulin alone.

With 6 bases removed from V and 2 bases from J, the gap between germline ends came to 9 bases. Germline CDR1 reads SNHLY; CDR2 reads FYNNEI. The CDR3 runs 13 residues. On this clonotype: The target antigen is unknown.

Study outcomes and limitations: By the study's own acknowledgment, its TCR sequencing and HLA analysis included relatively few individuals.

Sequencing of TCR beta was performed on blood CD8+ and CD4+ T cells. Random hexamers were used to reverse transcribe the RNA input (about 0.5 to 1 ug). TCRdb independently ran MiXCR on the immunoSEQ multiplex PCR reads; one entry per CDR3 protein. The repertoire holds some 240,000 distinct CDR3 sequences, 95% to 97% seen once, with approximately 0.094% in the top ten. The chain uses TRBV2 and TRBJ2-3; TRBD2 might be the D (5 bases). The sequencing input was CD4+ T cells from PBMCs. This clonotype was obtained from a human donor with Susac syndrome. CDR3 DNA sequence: TGTGCCAGCAGCGGGCGGGTCACAGATACGCAGTATTTT. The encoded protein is CASSGRVTDTQYF.